This T cell receptor (beta chain) is drawn from a study of pediatric ulcerative colitis. Overall study context: Six or seven patients showed pancolitis and two showed left-sided colitis. Study-wide results and caveats: Acute severe colitis showed lower rectal diversity from clonal expansions.

The CDR3 loop spans 15 amino acids. From germline, CDR1 is SNHLY and CDR2 FYNNEI. After removal of 3 bases from V and 0 bases from J, the junction contained 4 bases not matched to a gene. This clone was picked up a small number of times. Its antigen is not known. At colonoscopy, a blood sample was also collected. Data came from immunoSEQ multiplex PCR; TCRdb stores just in-frame clones and leaves some out. There are around 10,000 clones in the sample; over 70% occur only once, and 6.5% to 8.5% lies in the top ten. Sample: blood. The chain has TRBV2 and TRBJ1-1; 7 bases match TRBD1. The TCR comes from a girl between 5 and 17 years old with moderate ulcerative colitis. The CDR3 is CASSEMGQLNTEAFF. In nucleotides, the CDR3 is TGTGCCAGCAGTGAGATGGGACAGCTGAACACTGAAGCTTTCTTT.